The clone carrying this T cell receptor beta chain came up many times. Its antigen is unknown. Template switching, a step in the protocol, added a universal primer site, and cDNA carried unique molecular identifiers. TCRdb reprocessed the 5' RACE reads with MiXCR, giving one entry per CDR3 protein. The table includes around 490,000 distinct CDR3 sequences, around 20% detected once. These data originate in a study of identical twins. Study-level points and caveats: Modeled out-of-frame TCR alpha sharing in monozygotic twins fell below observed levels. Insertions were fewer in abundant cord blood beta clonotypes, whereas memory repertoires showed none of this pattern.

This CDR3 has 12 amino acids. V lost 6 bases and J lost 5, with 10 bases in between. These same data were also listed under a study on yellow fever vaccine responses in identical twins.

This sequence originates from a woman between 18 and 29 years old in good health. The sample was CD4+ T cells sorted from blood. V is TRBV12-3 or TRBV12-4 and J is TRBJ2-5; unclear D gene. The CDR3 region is CASSLLGETQYF. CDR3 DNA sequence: TGTGCCAGCAGCCTACTGGGGGAGACCCAGTACTTC.